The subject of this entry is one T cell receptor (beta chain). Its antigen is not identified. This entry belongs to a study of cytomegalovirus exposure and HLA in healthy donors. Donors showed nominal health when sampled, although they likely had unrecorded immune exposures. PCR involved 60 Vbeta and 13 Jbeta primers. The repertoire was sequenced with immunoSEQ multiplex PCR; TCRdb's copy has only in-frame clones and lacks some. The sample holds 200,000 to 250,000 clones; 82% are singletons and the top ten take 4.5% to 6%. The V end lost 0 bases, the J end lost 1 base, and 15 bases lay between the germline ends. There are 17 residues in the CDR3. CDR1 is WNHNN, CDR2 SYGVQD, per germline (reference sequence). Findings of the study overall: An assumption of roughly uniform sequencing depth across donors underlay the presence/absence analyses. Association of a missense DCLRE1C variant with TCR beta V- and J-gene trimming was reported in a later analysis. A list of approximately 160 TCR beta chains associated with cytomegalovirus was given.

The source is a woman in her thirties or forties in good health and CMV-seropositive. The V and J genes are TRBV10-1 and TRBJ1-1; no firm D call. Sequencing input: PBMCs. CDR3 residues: CASSESSGLSSNTEAFF. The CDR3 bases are TGCGCCAGCAGTGAGTCTTCAGGCCTCAGTTCGAACACTGAAGCTTTCTTT.